One and the same sample provided the 12 T cell receptor beta chains below, sequenced in a study of blood T cell repertoires in COVID-19 (dated by TCRdb to 2020 to 2021). Library preparation employed the immunoSEQ multiplex PCR assay. Drawn from immuneACCESS, this table holds only the in-frame rearrangements with V and J called that TCRdb kept. Clones are partly lost; checked studies trace under half to an unresolved V gene and leave the rest unexplained. Counted in this sample were 200,000 to 300,000 clones; around 87% of them appeared once. 2.3% of the sample belongs to the ten largest clones. Sample: peripheral blood. The receptor source for this set is a woman in her forties or fifties with acute or convalescent COVID-19.

The chain is built from TRBV6-1 and TRBJ1-1, with D unresolved. Between the trimmed V and J ends, which lost 2 bases and 1 base, there was a span of 8 bases. CDR3 length equals 14 residues. Germline CDR1 and CDR2: MNHNS and SASEGT. For the CDR3, the DNA is TGTGCCAGCAGTGAAAATGGGAGGAACACTGAAGCTTTCTTT. The encoded protein is CASSENGRNTEAFF.

The V and J genes are TRBV2 and TRBJ1-2; 7 bases match TRBD1. The CDR3 sequence is 13 residues long. The V segment lost 7 bases and the J segment 7 bases; nucleotides outside the gene matches: 9. Germline-derived CDR1 and CDR2 are SNHLY and FYNNEI. The CDR3 region is CASNQAGGSGYTF. DNA for the CDR3: TGTGCCAGCAACCAGGCAGGGGGAAGTGGCTACACCTTC.

The chain combines TRBV5-1 with TRBJ2-7; 7 bases align to TRBD2. The V and J ends lost 1 base and 3 bases, in that order; junction bases with no gene match: 7. Germline-derived CDR1 and CDR2 are SGHRS and YFSETQ. The CDR3 contains 15 residues. The CDR3 nucleotides are TGCGCCAGCAGCTTGACAAGGACTAGTGTCTACGAGCAGTACTTC. It specifies CASSLTRTSVYEQYF.

The chain recombines TRBV10-3 with TRBJ1-6, with 12 bases identical to TRBD1. V lost 6 bases and J lost 8; bases outside the gene matches: 5. This CDR3 is 15 amino acids long. The germline CDR1 and CDR2 sequences are ENHRY and SYGVKD. Here the CDR3 DNA reads TGTGCCATCAGGGGACAGGGGGCTCGGGATTCACCCCTCCACTTT. This encodes CAIRGQGARDSPLHF.

The V and J genes are TRBV14 and TRBJ2-5; 16 bases line up with TRBD2. Trimming at V came to 3 bases and at J to 2 bases, leaving 3 bases not matched to a gene. CDR1 and CDR2 (germline): SGHDN, FVKESK. The CDR3 extends over 17 amino acids. CDR3 sequence: CASSHGTSGREQETQYF. The CDR3 coding sequence is TGTGCCAGCAGCCACGGGACTAGCGGGAGGGAACAAGAGACCCAGTACTTC.

V is TRBV16 and J is TRBJ2-6, with D perhaps TRBD2 (5 bases). Germline V gene lookup returns CDR1 KGHSY and CDR2 FQNENV. This CDR3 is 19 amino acids long. V gave up 0 bases and J gave up 0 bases, with 15 bases separating them. CDR3 sequence reads: CASSQSTGNPLSGANVLTF. The DNA of the CDR3 is TGTGCCAGCAGCCAATCGACGGGGAACCCCCTCTCTGGGGCCAACGTCCTGACTTTC.

This chain links TRBV28 with TRBJ2-6; TRBD1 agrees at 7 bases. This CDR3 spans 18 amino acids. V was pared by 5 bases and J by 0 bases, with 10 bases of the junction left unmatched. The germline gives CDR1 MDHEN, CDR2 SYDVKM. The DNA of the CDR3 is TGTGCCAGCAGTCTCCGCCGGGACAGTTCCTCTGGGGCCAACGTCCTGACTTTC. This gives the protein CASSLRRDSSSGANVLTF.

The genes are TRBV7-2 and TRBJ2-7; D perhaps matches TRBD1 (5 bases). Trimming removed 1 base from V and 2 bases from J, with 9 bases in between. CDR1 and CDR2 from the germline V gene are SGHTA and FQGNSA. The CDR3 is 14 residues long. CDR3 in amino acids: CASSLVADTYEQYF. The CDR3 bases are TGTGCCAGCAGCTTAGTTGCGGACACCTACGAGCAGTACTTC. The whole variable domain, remainder taken from reference TRBV7-2 and TRBJ2-7, is GAGVSQSPSNKVTEKGKDVELRCDPISGHTALYWYRQSLGQGLEFLIYFQGNSAPDKSGLPSDRFSAERTGGSVSTLTIQRTQQEDSAVYLCASSLVADTYEQYFGPGTRLTVT.

V usage is TRBV28 and J usage is TRBJ1-4, with D possibly being TRBD1 (6 bases). CDR3 length: 14 residues. Germline CDR1 and CDR2: MDHEN and SYDVKM. Trimming shortened V by 2 bases and J by 4 bases, and 8 bases separated the two germline ends. The CDR3 DNA follows: TGTGCCAGCAGTTTAGGACAGTTTAATGAAAAACTGTTTTTT. Its protein is CASSLGQFNEKLFF.

The chain carries TRBV15 and TRBJ1-2; D remains unclear. Germline assignment: CDR1 LNHNV and CDR2 YYDKDF (reference sequence). The germline V and J ends were trimmed by 3 bases and 6 bases, with 20 bases remaining between them. The CDR3 is 16 amino acids. This chain's CDR3 is CATSRRRREAADGYTF. DNA for the CDR3: TGTGCCACCAGCAGGCGGCGGCGGGAAGCAGCTGATGGCTACACCTTC.

This clone occurred once. The chain has TRBV19 and TRBJ1-3, with TRBD1 as a possible D gene (6 bases). The CDR3 runs 14 residues. Looked up from germline, CDR1 is LNHDA and CDR2 is SQIVND (reference sequence). The V gene lost 6 bases and the J gene lost 2 bases, with 11 bases spanning the gap. The chain's CDR3 is CASRGTITGNTIYF. As DNA, the CDR3 is TGTGCCAGTAGGGGGACAATTACTGGAAACACCATATATTTT.

This clone was recorded many times. The chain links TRBV14 to TRBJ1-2, with D unresolved. Germline loops: CDR1 SGHDN, CDR2 FVKESK. CDR3 length equals 17 residues. Between the trimmed V and J ends, which lost 1 base and 0 bases, there was a span of 15 bases. This chain's CDR3 is CASSQAVPRHTNYGYTF. Here the CDR3 DNA reads TGTGCCAGCAGCCAAGCAGTCCCCAGACATACTAACTATGGCTACACCTTC.